Below, one TCR beta chain is given with its context. Antigen unknown. The time point is: newly diagnosed GD, antithyroid drugs for less than 3 months. PBMCs provided the RNA from which the TCR library was made. This specimen comes from a study of regulatory T cells in long-lasting Graves disease. Findings of the study overall: The persistent group shared roughly 2,700 public clonotypes, more than the 950 to 1,000 shared by new patients. Persistent disease exhibited a predilection for TRBV28, TRBJ1-2 and TRBJ2-5.

Arm-PCR of CDR3 regions and iRepertoire HTBI primers were the basis on which TCR beta libraries were built. Using its own MiXCR run on the multiplex PCR reads, TCRdb lists one record per CDR3 protein. Seen here are around 400,000 distinct CDR3 sequences, around 15% observed once, and the top ten hold approximately 21%. Germline V gene data show CDR1 as SGHRS and CDR2 as YFSETQ. The junction had 7 bases not matched to a gene; V was cut back by 4 bases and J by 6 bases. CDR3 length: 16 residues. This chain links TRBV5-1 with TRBJ2-3, with TRBD2 identical over 14 bases. The sample was peripheral blood mononuclear cells (PBMCs), taken at new diagnosis, from a patient treated with antithyroid drugs. The receptor was derived from a female donor with Graves disease. CDR3 amino acids: CASSRGTSGGGDTQYF. The DNA for the CDR3 is TGCGCCAGCAGCCGGGGGACTAGCGGGGGTGGTGATACGCAGTATTTT.